The 26 T cell receptor beta chains reported below all come from one sample, sequenced in a study of cytomegalovirus exposure and HLA in healthy donors. Amplification used 60 Vbeta primers and 13 Jbeta primers. Libraries were prepared by immunoSEQ multiplex PCR; TCRdb keeps only in-frame clonotypes and omits some of them. Altogether about 210,000 clones are present, around 80% being singletons, with the ten largest covering 0.45% to 0.5%. Sequencing was done on a sample of PBMCs. Every receptor here comes from a boy aged 5 to 17 in good health and CMV-seronegative.

The J gene is TRBJ2-5, the V gene TRBV11-2; 9 bases are a match to TRBD2. The CDR3 extends over 17 amino acids. Germline V gene sequence: CDR1 SGHAT, CDR2 FQNNGV. After removal of 3 bases from V and 0 bases from J, the junction contained 8 bases not matched to a gene. DNA of the CDR3: TGTGCCAGCAGCTTTAACAGAGCTAGCGGGAACCAAGAGACCCAGTACTTC. This codes for CASSFNRASGNQETQYF.

The chain carries TRBV6-5 and TRBJ2-2, with D perhaps TRBD2 (6 bases). Trimming took 5 bases from V and 7 from J, leaving 17 bases between them. The CDR3 has 15 amino acids. CDR1 is MNHEY and CDR2 is SVGAGI in the germline V gene. CDR3 sequence: CASSNGAGLGGELFF. In nucleotides, the CDR3 is TGTGCCAGCAGTAATGGTGCGGGATTGGGCGGGGAGCTGTTTTTT.

The chain carries TRBV30 and TRBJ1-5; 8 bases agree with TRBD1. The CDR3 contains 17 residues. Germline V CDR1 and CDR2: GTSNPN, SVGIG (reference sequence). V was clipped by 4 bases and J by 4 bases; unmatched bases: 15. This CDR3 is CAWTGFGTGQVNQPQHF. In nucleotides, the CDR3 is TGTGCCTGGACGGGGTTTGGAACGGGACAGGTTAATCAGCCCCAGCATTTT.

The chain uses TRBV5-6 and TRBJ2-7; 9 bases align to TRBD2. V shed 4 bases and J 3 bases; nucleotides not matched to a gene: 11. This CDR3 is 16 amino acids long. Germline-derived CDR1 and CDR2 are SGHDT and YYEEEE. CDR3 residues: CASSPTPTREGYEQYF. Written as DNA, the CDR3 is TGTGCCAGCAGCCCAACGCCTACGCGGGAGGGCTACGAGCAGTACTTC. The variable domain in full, with the rest retrieved from reference TRBV5-6 and TRBJ2-7, is DAGVTQSPTHLIKTRGQQVTLRCSPKSGHDTVSWYQQALGQGPQFIFQYYEEEERQRGNFPDRFSGHQFPNYSSELNVNALLLGDSALYLCASSPTPTREGYEQYFGPGTRLTVT.

This chain connects TRBV9 to TRBJ1-5; D may be TRBD1 (5 bases). The germline V and J ends were trimmed by 4 bases and 6 bases, with 17 bases remaining between them. Germline assignment: CDR1 SGDLS and CDR2 YYNGEE. CDR3 length equals 15 residues. The CDR3 is CASSPRGEYGQPQHF. The CDR3 coding sequence is TGTGCCAGCAGCCCCCGGGGGGAATACGGTCAGCCCCAGCATTTT.

V is TRBV27 and J is TRBJ2-3; 7 bases are a match to TRBD1. Germline loops: CDR1 MNHEY, CDR2 SMNVEV (reference sequence). Trimming took 3 bases from V and 1 from J; bases not matched to a gene: 7. The CDR3 extends over 16 amino acids. CDR3 protein: CASSFWTGGRTDTQYF. The DNA of the CDR3 is TGTGCCAGCAGTTTCTGGACAGGAGGACGCACAGATACGCAGTATTTT.

V gene TRBV30 combines with J gene TRBJ2-3, with 8 bases identical to TRBD2. Germline-derived CDR1 and CDR2 are GTSNPN and SVGIG (reference sequence). This CDR3 has 14 amino acids. The V gene end was trimmed by 2 bases and the J gene end by 5 bases; junction bases not matched to a gene: 6. The DNA for the CDR3 is TGTGCCTGGAGTTCGAGCGGGAGCTTAGATACGCAGTATTTT. This sequence encodes CAWSSSGSLDTQYF.

This chain connects TRBV5-4 to TRBJ2-7, with D tentatively TRBD1 (6 bases). There are 14 residues in the CDR3. Germline V gene sequence: CDR1 SGHNT, CDR2 YYREEE (reference sequence). V lost 1 base and J lost 5, with 13 bases in between. As DNA, the CDR3 is TGTGCCAGCAGCTTGAGCAGGGGTGGGGACGAGCAGTACTTC. It codes for CASSLSRGGDEQYF.

The rearrangement uses TRBV18 and TRBJ1-1, with 7 bases that match TRBD1. In germline, CDR1 is KGHSH, CDR2 LQKENI. The CDR3 runs 16 residues. V lost 2 bases and J lost 0; bases outside the gene matches: 6. CDR3 in amino acids: CASSPIRDSLNTEAFF. CDR3 DNA sequence: TGTGCCAGCTCACCAATCCGGGACAGCCTGAACACTGAAGCTTTCTTT. Full variable domain (remainder filled in from reference TRBV18 and TRBJ1-1): NAGVMQNPRHLVRRRGQEARLRCSPMKGHSHVYWYRQLPEEGLKFMVYLQKENIIDESGMPKERFSAEFPKEGPSILRIQQVVRGDSAAYFCASSPIRDSLNTEAFFGQGTRLTVV.

This clone has only a few counts. CDR3 in amino acids: CASSPSDRGEQFF. The CDR3 DNA is TGTGCCAGCAGCCCCTCGGACCGGGGGGAGCAGTTCTTC. The rearrangement joins TRBV9 to TRBJ2-1, with D possibly matching TRBD2 (6 bases). Between the trimmed V and J ends, which lost 4 bases and 10 bases, there was a span of 15 bases. Germline V CDR1 and CDR2: SGDLS, YYNGEE. This CDR3 is 13 amino acids long.

The chain has TRBV9 and TRBJ2-1; perhaps TRBD2 as D (6 bases). Per germline, CDR1 SGDLS and CDR2 YYNGEE. This CDR3 comprises 15 residues. Trimming left V 4 bases short and J 4 bases short, with 15 bases between. The CDR3 DNA reads TGTGCCAGCAGCCCTGGGGGGTCTGCGTACAATGAGCAGTTCTTC. Translation: CASSPGGSAYNEQFF.

This clone was picked up one time. The chain has TRBV7-9 and TRBJ1-4; D possibly corresponds to TRBD1 (5 bases). Germline V gene sequence: CDR1 SEHNR, CDR2 FQNEAQ (reference sequence). The CDR3 is 16 residues long. Trimming shortened V by 5 bases and J by 8 bases, and 21 bases separated the two germline ends. CDR3 in amino acids: CASSNRAGSRDEKLFF. The CDR3 DNA reads as TGTGCCAGCAGCAACCGCGCCGGGAGTCGGGACGAAAAACTGTTTTTT.

This chain connects TRBV7-2 to TRBJ2-1; perhaps TRBD1 as D (6 bases). V lost 8 bases, J lost 2 bases, and 16 bases lay in between. The CDR3 is 15 amino acids. CDR1 is SGHTA, CDR2 FQGNSA, per germline. CDR3 sequence (DNA): TGTGCCAGCCAGTACAGGGTTGTGGCCTACAATGAGCAGTTCTTC. Protein: CASQYRVVAYNEQFF. Looking up the rest from reference TRBV7-2 and TRBJ2-1 gives the full variable domain: GAGVSQSPSNKVTEKGKDVELRCDPISGHTALYWYRQSLGQGLEFLIYFQGNSAPDKSGLPSDRFSAERTGGSVSTLTIQRTQQEDSAVYLCASQYRVVAYNEQFFGPGTRLTVL.

This clone has a single count. The CDR3 nucleotides read TGTGCCAGTGGGGCCAGCACAGATACGCAGTATTTT. Amino acid sequence: CASGASTDTQYF. The chain recombines TRBV27 with TRBJ2-3; tentative D call: TRBD1 (5 bases). The germline V gene encodes CDR1 MNHEY and CDR2 SMNVEV (reference sequence). The CDR3 consists of 12 residues. Trimming cost V 9 bases and J 0 bases, with 7 bases left between them.

This chain connects TRBV7-9 to TRBJ1-2, with 11 bases fitting TRBD1. This CDR3 contains 16 residues. With 0 bases clipped from V and 6 bases from J, the junction kept 6 bases outside the gene matches. The germline V gene has CDR1 SEHNR and CDR2 FQNEAQ (reference sequence). The CDR3 region is CASSLASGTGGNGYTF. DNA of the CDR3: TGTGCCAGCAGCTTAGCCTCGGGGACAGGGGGTAATGGCTACACCTTC. The full variable domain, in which reference TRBV7-9 and TRBJ1-2 provide the parts outside the CDR3, is DTGVSQNPRHKITKRGQNVTFRCDPISEHNRLYWYRQTLGQGPEFLTYFQNEAQLEKSRLLSDRFSAERPKGSFSTLEIQRTEQGDSAMYLCASSLASGTGGNGYTFGSGTRLTVV.

The CDR3 protein is CASEDRGKETQYF. The DNA of the CDR3 is TGCGCCAGCGAGGACAGGGGGAAGGAGACCCAGTACTTC. J is TRBJ2-5 and V is TRBV5-1; TRBD1 matches at 10 bases. Germline values: CDR1 SGHRS, CDR2 YFSETQ. CDR3 length equals 13 residues. With 7 bases clipped from V and 5 bases from J, the junction kept 5 bases outside the gene matches.

This chain connects TRBV10-3 to TRBJ2-7; 10 nucleotides align to TRBD2. CDR1 is ENHRY, CDR2 SYGVKD, per germline. J gave up 7 bases and V 7 bases, and 28 bases lay outside the gene matches. The CDR3 runs 20 residues. The CDR3 nucleotides are TGTGCCATCACCGAGGACGAGGACATAGCATTTCCGGGACTAGCGAGAGAGCAGTACTTC. It translates to CAITEDEDIAFPGLAREQYF.

This clone turned up a few times. V usage is TRBV9 and J usage is TRBJ1-4; 9 positions match TRBD1. The CDR3 is 14 residues long. V shed 3 bases and J 8 bases; nucleotides not matched to a gene: 5. Germline CDR1 is SGDLS and CDR2 is YYNGEE. CDR3 sequence: CASSADRGGEKLFF. In DNA form, the CDR3 reads TGTGCCAGCAGCGCGGACAGGGGCGGGGAAAAACTGTTTTTT.

V gene TRBV7-9 combines with J gene TRBJ2-2; TRBD1 matches at 10 bases. Germline V gene data show CDR1 as SEHNR and CDR2 as FQNEAQ (reference sequence). The J segment lost 1 base and the V segment lost 5 bases, leaving 4 bases of the junction unmatched. The CDR3 totals 16 residues. CDR3 loop: CASSGGQGENTGELFF. The CDR3 DNA sequence: TGTGCCAGCAGCGGTGGACAGGGGGAGAACACCGGGGAGCTGTTTTTT.

J is TRBJ1-4 and V is TRBV30; D may be TRBD1 (6 bases). CDR3 length: 13 amino acids. Germline V gene lookup returns CDR1 GTSNPN and CDR2 SVGIG (reference sequence). The V end lost 5 bases, the J end lost 6 bases, and 13 bases lay between the germline ends. The CDR3 spells CAWGEGGYEKLFF. The CDR3 coding sequence is TGTGCCTGGGGGGAGGGGGGTTATGAAAAACTGTTTTTT.

V and J are TRBV18 and TRBJ1-4, with unresolved D. Trimming pared 2 bases from V and 3 bases from J, leaving 13 bases between. The CDR3 spans 16 residues. Germline CDR1 is KGHSH and CDR2 is LQKENI. The CDR3: CASSPEYVPANEKLFF. For the CDR3, the DNA is TGTGCCAGCTCACCAGAGTACGTACCCGCTAATGAAAAACTGTTTTTT.

This chain joins TRBV30 and TRBJ2-5; 10 bases fit TRBD2. The V gene end was trimmed by 3 bases and the J gene end by 3 bases; junction bases not matched to a gene: 4. The CDR3 covers 14 residues. CDR1 and CDR2 (germline): GTSNPN, SVGIG (reference sequence). For the CDR3, the DNA is TGTGCCTGGAGCCCCGGGACTAGCGAAGAGACCCAGTACTTC. Its translation is CAWSPGTSEETQYF.

The chain is built from TRBV7-9 and TRBJ2-1; 7 bases line up with TRBD1. The germline V gene has CDR1 SEHNR and CDR2 FQNEAQ (reference sequence). Losses at the gene ends were 1 base for V and 5 bases for J; bases not matched to a gene: 5. The CDR3 covers 15 residues. CDR3 sequence: CASSLVTGDDNEQFF. Written as DNA, the CDR3 is TGTGCCAGCAGCTTAGTAACAGGGGATGACAATGAGCAGTTCTTC. The variable domain in full, with the rest retrieved from reference TRBV7-9 and TRBJ2-1, is DTGVSQNPRHKITKRGQNVTFRCDPISEHNRLYWYRQTLGQGPEFLTYFQNEAQLEKSRLLSDRFSAERPKGSFSTLEIQRTEQGDSAMYLCASSLVTGDDNEQFFGPGTRLTVL.

The chain employs TRBV9 and TRBJ2-2; 13 nucleotides align to TRBD2. The CDR3 length is 16 residues. Germline CDR1 is SGDLS and CDR2 is YYNGEE. With 4 bases clipped from V and 5 bases from J, the junction kept 5 bases outside the gene matches. CDR3 sequence: CASSPKGLAGTGELFF. In nucleotides, the CDR3 is TGTGCCAGCAGCCCGAAGGGACTAGCGGGAACCGGGGAGCTGTTTTTT.

The J gene is TRBJ2-7, the V gene TRBV5-1, with 7 bases aligning to TRBD1. Per the germline V gene, CDR1 is SGHRS and CDR2 is YFSETQ. This CDR3 has 12 amino acids. Trimming at V came to 9 bases and at J to 1 base, leaving 4 bases not matched to a gene. The CDR3 DNA reads TGCGCCACTTGGACAGGTTCCTACGAGCAGTACTTC. Translation: CATWTGSYEQYF.

The chain carries TRBV7-9 and TRBJ1-1; 10 bases agree with TRBD1. The V segment lost 1 base and the J segment 4 bases; nucleotides outside the gene matches: 9. This CDR3 comprises 17 residues. Germline V CDR1 and CDR2: SEHNR, FQNEAQ (reference sequence). The DNA of the CDR3 is TGTGCCAGCAGCTTAGGGGGACAGGGGCGGGGCGGCACTGAAGCTTTCTTT. Translating it yields CASSLGGQGRGGTEAFF.